Shown below are 27 T cell receptor beta chains from a single sample sequenced in a study of T cells in Graves' hyperthyroidism and ophthalmopathy. Regions amplified from RNA transcripts were the TCR beta CDR3 regions. HTBI primers were the set used in a first-round RT-PCR of the TCR CDR3. TCRdb re-called the multiplex PCR reads with MiXCR, one entry per CDR3 protein. Of about 400,000 distinct CDR3 sequences listed, about 15% are singletons. Sequenced material: blood. Receptor source: a woman in her sixties with Graves' ophthalmopathy.

This clonotype came up many times. V gene TRBV24-1 combines with J gene TRBJ2-1, with no clear D. The length of the CDR3 is 13 residues. Germline CDR1 reads KGHDR; CDR2 reads SFDVKD. Trimming removed 7 bases from V and 0 bases from J, with 6 bases in between. The CDR3 sequence: CATSDNSYNEQFF. Here the CDR3 DNA reads TGTGCCACCAGCGACAACTCCTACAATGAGCAGTTCTTC.

This rearrangement joins TRBV29-1 to TRBJ2-1, with 7 bases fitting TRBD2. The CDR3 is 13 residues long. After removal of 4 bases from V and 2 bases from J, the junction contained 2 bases not matched to a gene. Looked up from germline, CDR1 is SQVTM and CDR2 is ANQGSEA. In DNA form, the CDR3 reads TGCAGCGTTGGGCTAGCGGCCTACAATGAGCAGTTCTTC. This gives the protein CSVGLAAYNEQFF.

The chain couples TRBV28 to TRBJ2-7, with 7 positions matching TRBD2. The CDR3 length is 15 residues. Trimming took 5 bases from V and 0 from J; bases not matched to a gene: 7. The germline CDR1 and CDR2 sequences are MDHEN and SYDVKM. CDR3 in amino acids: CASSTQAGNSYEQYF. The CDR3, as DNA: TGTGCCAGCAGTACGCAAGCGGGAAACTCCTACGAGCAGTACTTC.

The rearrangement links TRBV28 to TRBJ1-5; maybe TRBD1 (5 bases). This CDR3 region has 15 residues. V was trimmed by 3 bases and J by 4 bases, leaving 13 bases between them. The germline V gene encodes CDR1 MDHEN and CDR2 SYDVKM. CDR3 DNA sequence: TGTGCCAGCAGTTTTTTGGGGCCAGGTAATCAGCCCCAGCATTTT. This codes for CASSFLGPGNQPQHF.

The chain carries TRBV4-1 and TRBJ2-2; D gene unclear. CDR1 MGHRA and CDR2 YSYEKL come from the germline V gene. The CDR3 has 16 amino acids. Trimming took 4 bases from V and 2 from J, leaving 14 bases between them. The CDR3 bases are TGCGCCAGCAGCCTACTAAACACGGTTAACACCGGGGAGCTGTTTTTT. Its protein product is CASSLLNTVNTGELFF.

The sample holds a few counts of this clonotype. The rearrangement joins TRBV27 to TRBJ2-7; unclear D gene. CDR1 is MNHEY and CDR2 is SMNVEV in the germline V gene (reference sequence). The V and J ends lost 7 bases and 0 bases respectively, with 10 bases between them. CDR3 length: 13 residues. CDR3 nucleotides: TGTGCCAGCAAAGCCCTGAGCTCCTACGAGCAGTACTTC. This gives the protein CASKALSSYEQYF.

This clonotype was recorded many times. The chain combines TRBV2 with TRBJ2-5; 8 bases are a match to TRBD2. The CDR3 consists of 13 residues. Germline CDR1 reads SNHLY; CDR2 reads FYNNEI. The V and J ends lost 8 bases and 5 bases, in that order; junction bases with no gene match: 7. This chain's CDR3 is CASRAGVAETQYF. The CDR3 DNA is TGTGCCAGCCGAGCGGGAGTTGCGGAGACCCAGTACTTC.

This clonotype has ten or more counts. The chain's CDR3 is CASSARGRTSGNTIYF. CDR3 sequence (DNA): TGTGCCAGCAGTGCCCGGGGTCGGACCTCTGGAAACACCATATATTTT. The genes are TRBV27 and TRBJ1-3; D remains ambiguous. The V gene lost 5 bases and the J gene lost 0 bases, with 14 bases spanning the gap. Per germline, CDR1 MNHEY and CDR2 SMNVEV (reference sequence). This CDR3 is 16 amino acids long.

V is TRBV14 and J is TRBJ1-5; D is ambiguous. CDR1 is SGHDN, CDR2 FVKESK, per germline. Trimming left V 1 base short and J 3 bases short, with 19 bases between. The CDR3 covers 18 residues. DNA for the CDR3: TGTGCCAGCAGCCAAGTTCTAAGAGGCCTGGGGTACAATCAGCCCCAGCATTTT. Translating gives CASSQVLRGLGYNQPQHF.

The rearrangement joins TRBV9 to TRBJ2-1; no definite D call. Germline-derived CDR1 and CDR2 are SGDLS and YYNGEE. The CDR3 spans 16 residues. The V end was cut by 3 bases, the J end by 4 bases, with 17 bases between. The CDR3 DNA is TGTGCCAGCAGCGGACGGACGGCGGTGGAGTACAATGAGCAGTTCTTC. Translating it yields CASSGRTAVEYNEQFF. Full variable domain (rest looked up from reference TRBV9 and TRBJ2-1): DSGVTQTPKHLITATGQRVTLRCSPRSGDLSVYWYQQSLDQGLQFLIQYYNGEERAKGNILERFSAQQFPDLHSELNLSSLELGDSALYFCASSGRTAVEYNEQFFGPGTRLTVL.

The CDR3 is CASSEGYGNYPYEQYF. CDR3 sequence (DNA): TGTGCCAGCAGTGAAGGGTATGGCAACTACCCCTACGAGCAGTACTTC. V usage is TRBV2 and J usage is TRBJ2-7; D gene uncertain. V shed 1 base and J shed 2 bases, with 15 bases lying between them. Germline V gene lookup returns CDR1 SNHLY and CDR2 FYNNEI. CDR3 length equals 16 residues. Supplemented by reference TRBV2 and TRBJ2-7, the full variable domain reads EPEVTQTPSHQVTQMGQEVILRCVPISNHLYFYWYRQILGQKVEFLVSFYNNEISEKSEIFDDQFSVERPDGSNFTLKIRSTKLEDSAMYFCASSEGYGNYPYEQYFGPGTRLTVT.

This clonotype was seen many times. This chain uses TRBV3-1 with TRBJ2-1; 10 positions match TRBD2. The CDR3 loop spans 20 amino acids. Germline CDR1 reads LGHDT; CDR2 reads YNNKEL (reference sequence). V lost 4 bases and J lost 2; bases outside the gene matches: 17. The CDR3 nucleotides are TGTGCCAGCAGCCTTCAAGAGGAGGCTAGCGGGAGATGGCCCTACAATGAGCAGTTCTTC. The encoded protein is CASSLQEEASGRWPYNEQFF.

The chain uses TRBV7-3 and TRBJ2-1; TRBD2 agrees at 8 bases. Germline values: CDR1 SGHTA, CDR2 FQGTGA. This CDR3 is 13 amino acids long. After removal of 5 bases from V and 14 bases from J, the junction contained 11 bases not matched to a gene. CDR3 protein: CASSEDTGTRKFF. The CDR3 DNA reads TGTGCCAGCAGCGAGGATACCGGGACTAGGAAGTTCTTC.

This clonotype was seen many times. V usage is TRBV12-3 or TRBV12-4 and J usage is TRBJ2-7; 9 positions match TRBD2. The CDR3 consists of 14 residues. The junction had 6 bases not matched to a gene; V was cut back by 3 bases and J by 6 bases. The CDR3 region has the DNA TGTGCCAGCAGTTTCGGGCTAGCGGGATCCGAGCAGTACTTC. This sequence encodes CASSFGLAGSEQYF.

This clonotype showed up many times. The rearrangement uses TRBV28 and TRBJ2-1; 10 bases align to TRBD2. V trimming: 6 bases; J trimming: 5 bases; junction bases outside the gene matches: 7. The germline V gene has CDR1 MDHEN and CDR2 SYDVKM. The CDR3 sequence is 15 residues long. CDR3 amino acids: CASRQLAGSNNEQFF. The CDR3 DNA sequence: TGTGCCAGCAGGCAACTAGCGGGATCCAACAATGAGCAGTTCTTC. The full variable domain, its missing parts supplied by reference TRBV28 and TRBJ2-1, is DVKVTQSSRYLVKRTGEKVFLECVQDMDHENMFWYRQDPGLGLRLIYFSYDVKMKEKGDIPEGYSVSREKKERFSLILESASTNQTSMYLCASRQLAGSNNEQFFGPGTRLTVL.

The sample holds a few counts of this clonotype. The rearrangement links TRBV9 to TRBJ1-4, with no clear D. This CDR3 region has 13 residues. The germline V gene encodes CDR1 SGDLS and CDR2 YYNGEE. Trimming cost V 1 base and J 3 bases, with 4 bases left between them. The DNA of the CDR3 is TGTGCCAGCAGCGTACGGCCTAATGAAAAACTGTTTTTT. Its translation is CASSVRPNEKLFF.

This clonotype was seen a handful of times. This sequence joins TRBV9 and TRBJ1-1; D remains ambiguous. V was cut by 2 bases and J by 4 bases, with 6 bases left in between. The CDR3 has 12 amino acids. Germline V gene data show CDR1 as SGDLS and CDR2 as YYNGEE. The CDR3 region has the DNA TGTGCCAGCAGCGTTGCGGCCACTGAAGCTTTCTTT. Its translation: CASSVAATEAFF.

This clonotype was found many times. This chain joins TRBV5-1 and TRBJ2-3, with TRBD1 matching 7 bases. The V gene's germline CDR1 is SGHRS and CDR2 YFSETQ. CDR3 length equals 17 residues. With V trimmed by 4 bases and J by 2 bases, 13 bases remained unmatched. For the CDR3, the DNA is TGCGCCAGCAGCGTAAAGGGACAGTTTTTACTCACAGATACGCAGTATTTT. Encoded protein: CASSVKGQFLLTDTQYF.

This clonotype was recorded at least ten times. The chain combines TRBV28 with TRBJ2-7, with TRBD1 matching 9 bases. With 11 bases clipped from V and 4 bases from J, the junction kept 12 bases outside the gene matches. This CDR3 has 14 amino acids. From germline, CDR1 is MDHEN and CDR2 SYDVKM. CDR3 sequence (DNA): TGTGCCCGCGCGGGGGACAGGGTTTTGTACGAGCAGTACTTC. Amino acids: CARAGDRVLYEQYF.

The V gene is TRBV11-3, the J gene TRBJ2-2; 8 bases match TRBD2. Germline lookup yields CDR1 SGHNT and CDR2 YENEEA. V was clipped by 5 bases and J by 5 bases; unmatched bases: 10. CDR3 length equals 16 residues. For the CDR3, the DNA is TGTGCCAGCAGCCAAGCCGGGACTAGAGGAACCGGGGAGCTGTTTTTT. It specifies CASSQAGTRGTGELFF.

This clonotype was counted many times. This chain links TRBV5-1 with TRBJ2-1; TRBD2 might be the D (6 bases). Per the germline V gene, CDR1 is SGHRS and CDR2 is YFSETQ. The CDR3 consists of 14 residues. Trimming removed 4 bases at V and 7 bases at J, with 15 bases between. The CDR3 DNA follows: TGCGCCAGCAGCCCCCGGGGAAGCGGGAATGAGCAGTTCTTC. Its protein is CASSPRGSGNEQFF. The full variable domain, rest sourced from reference TRBV5-1 and TRBJ2-1, is KAGVTQTPRYLIKTRGQQVTLSCSPISGHRSVSWYQQTPGQGLQFLFEYFSETQRNKGNFPGRFSGRQFSNSRSEMNVSTLELGDSALYLCASSPRGSGNEQFFGPGTRLTVL.

This clonotype was counted many times. The rearrangement joins TRBV20-1 to TRBJ2-1, with 12 bases matching TRBD2. The CDR3 covers 16 residues. Germline lookup yields CDR1 DFQATT and CDR2 SNEGSKA (reference sequence). V trimming: 3 bases; J trimming: 12 bases; junction bases outside the gene matches: 15. The CDR3 sequence is CSASGPTSGRLGWQFF. The CDR3 bases are TGCAGTGCTAGTGGACCAACTAGCGGGAGGTTGGGATGGCAGTTCTTC.

This clonotype appeared a single time. The CDR3 carries no conserved terminal phenylalanine or tryptophan, so it likely arises from a read error. The chain employs TRBV7-3 and TRBJ2-1; D is unclear. V was cut by 6 bases and J by 0 bases, with 12 bases left in between. Looked up from germline, CDR1 is SGHTA and CDR2 is FQGTGA. The CDR3 loop spans 15 amino acids. CDR3 sequence (DNA): TGTGCCAGCAGACCGACTCCCAGCTCCTACAATGAGCAGTTCTAC. This translates into CASRPTPSSYNEQFY.

Concerning this clonotype: A read error may explain this, as a much larger clone is one base away. The V and J genes are TRBV28 and TRBJ1-1; TRBD1 might be the D (5 bases). The germline V gene has CDR1 MDHEN and CDR2 SYDVKM. Trimming removed 8 bases at V and 5 bases at J, with 9 bases between. The CDR3 runs 11 residues. The CDR3: CASSGWTEAFF. For the CDR3, the DNA is TGTGCCAGCTCAGGGTGGACTGAAGCTTTCTTT.

This clonotype has ten or more counts. J is TRBJ2-1 and V is TRBV11-2, with 9 bases lining up with TRBD2. Germline CDR1 SGHAT, CDR2 FQNNGV. After removal of 1 base from V and 0 bases from J, the junction contained 13 bases not matched to a gene. The CDR3 is 20 amino acids. DNA of the CDR3: TGTGCCAGCAGCTTAGGTGTACTAGCGGGTCGAGTGAGCTCCTACAATGAGCAGTTCTTC. This encodes CASSLGVLAGRVSSYNEQFF.

The chain uses TRBV24-1 and TRBJ2-7; no firm D call. V was shortened by 0 bases and J by 2 bases, with 7 bases between the two germline ends. The CDR3 is made up of 14 amino acids. From germline, CDR1 is KGHDR and CDR2 SFDVKD. The CDR3: CATSDLRSPYEQYF. CDR3 DNA: TGTGCCACCAGTGATTTGCGCAGTCCCTACGAGCAGTACTTC.

J is TRBJ2-7 and V is TRBV9; TRBD2 matches at 8 bases. Per the germline V gene, CDR1 is SGDLS and CDR2 is YYNGEE. CDR3 length: 14 residues. The J segment lost 7 bases and the V segment lost 0 bases, leaving 6 bases of the junction unmatched. The CDR3 region has the DNA TGTGCCAGCAGCGTAGGGGCTAGCGGGTATGAGCAGTACTTC. This codes for CASSVGASGYEQYF.